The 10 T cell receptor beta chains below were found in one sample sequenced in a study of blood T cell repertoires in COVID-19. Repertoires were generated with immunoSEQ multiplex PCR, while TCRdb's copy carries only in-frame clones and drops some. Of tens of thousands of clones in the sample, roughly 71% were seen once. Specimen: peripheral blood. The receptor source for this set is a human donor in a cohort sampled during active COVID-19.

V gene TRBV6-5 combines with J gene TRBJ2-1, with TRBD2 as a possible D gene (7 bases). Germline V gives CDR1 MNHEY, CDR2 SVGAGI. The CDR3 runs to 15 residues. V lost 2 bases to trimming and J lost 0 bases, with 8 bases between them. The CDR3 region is CASSYGGASYNEQFF. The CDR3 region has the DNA TGTGCCAGCAGTTACGGGGGGGCCTCCTACAATGAGCAGTTCTTC.

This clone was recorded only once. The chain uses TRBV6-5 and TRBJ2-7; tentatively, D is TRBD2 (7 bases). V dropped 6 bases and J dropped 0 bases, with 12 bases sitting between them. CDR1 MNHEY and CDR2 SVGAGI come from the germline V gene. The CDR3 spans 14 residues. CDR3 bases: TGTGCCAGCAGGCGGGGGCAGGACTCCTACGAGCAGTACTTC. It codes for CASRRGQDSYEQYF.

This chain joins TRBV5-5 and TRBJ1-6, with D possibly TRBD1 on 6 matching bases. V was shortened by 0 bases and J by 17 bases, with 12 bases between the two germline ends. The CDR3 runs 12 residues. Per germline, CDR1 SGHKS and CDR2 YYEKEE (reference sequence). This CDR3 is CASSLAEGEFHF. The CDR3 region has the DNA TGTGCCAGCAGCTTGGCCGAGGGGGAGTTCCACTTT. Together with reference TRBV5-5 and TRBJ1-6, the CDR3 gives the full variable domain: DAGVTQSPTHLIKTRGQQVTLRCSPISGHKSVSWYQQVLGQGPQFIFQYYEKEERGRGNFPDRFSARQFPNYSSELNVNALLLGDSALYLCASSLAEGEFHFGNGTRLTVT.

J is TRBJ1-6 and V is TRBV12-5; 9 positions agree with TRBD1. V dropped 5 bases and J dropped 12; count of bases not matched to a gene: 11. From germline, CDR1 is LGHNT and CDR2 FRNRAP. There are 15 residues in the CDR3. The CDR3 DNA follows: TGTGCTAGTGGTCAGGACAGGGGTCGGTTGGGACCCCTCCACTTT. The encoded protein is CASGQDRGRLGPLHF.

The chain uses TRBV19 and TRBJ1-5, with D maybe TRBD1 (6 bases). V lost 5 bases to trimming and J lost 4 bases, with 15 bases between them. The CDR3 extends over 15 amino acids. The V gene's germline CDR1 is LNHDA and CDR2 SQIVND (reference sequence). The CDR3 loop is CASSPGGGGNQPQHF. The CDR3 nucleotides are TGTGCCAGTAGTCCAGGAGGGGGGGGGAATCAGCCCCAGCATTTT.

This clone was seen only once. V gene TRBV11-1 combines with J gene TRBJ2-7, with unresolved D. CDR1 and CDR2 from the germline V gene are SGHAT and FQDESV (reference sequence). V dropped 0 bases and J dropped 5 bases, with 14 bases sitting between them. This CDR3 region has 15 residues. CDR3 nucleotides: TGTGCCAGCAGCTTAGCCTCGACAAGGATCGACGAGCAGTACTTC. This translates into CASSLASTRIDEQYF.

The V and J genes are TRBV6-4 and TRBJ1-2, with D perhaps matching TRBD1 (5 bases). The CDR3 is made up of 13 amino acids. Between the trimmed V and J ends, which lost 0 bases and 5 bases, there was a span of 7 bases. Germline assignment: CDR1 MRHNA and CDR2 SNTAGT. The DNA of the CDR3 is TGTGCCAGCAGTGACTCTGGGGCGTATGGCTACACCTTC. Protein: CASSDSGAYGYTF.

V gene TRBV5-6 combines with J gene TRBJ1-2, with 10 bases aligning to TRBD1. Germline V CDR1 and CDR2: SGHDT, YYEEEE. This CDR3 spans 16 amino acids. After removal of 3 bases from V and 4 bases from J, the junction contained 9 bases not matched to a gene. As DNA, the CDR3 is TGTGCCAGCAGCTCGCGGGGGACAGGGGTCGCCTATGGCTACACCTTC. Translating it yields CASSSRGTGVAYGYTF.

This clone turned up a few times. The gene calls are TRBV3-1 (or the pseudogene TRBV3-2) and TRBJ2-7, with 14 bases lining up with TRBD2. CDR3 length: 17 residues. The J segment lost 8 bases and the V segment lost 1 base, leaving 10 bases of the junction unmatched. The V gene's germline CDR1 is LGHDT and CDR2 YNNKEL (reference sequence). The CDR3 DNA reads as TGTGCCAGCAGCCAAGGGGGACTAGCGGGGGCTCCTGTAAAGCAGTACTTC. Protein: CASSQGGLAGAPVKQYF.

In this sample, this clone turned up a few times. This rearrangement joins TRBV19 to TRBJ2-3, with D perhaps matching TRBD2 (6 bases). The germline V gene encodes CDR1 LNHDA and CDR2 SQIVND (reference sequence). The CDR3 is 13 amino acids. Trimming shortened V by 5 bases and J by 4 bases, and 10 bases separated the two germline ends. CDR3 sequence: CASSRGFSDTQYF. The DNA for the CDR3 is TGTGCCAGTAGTCGGGGGTTTTCAGATACGCAGTATTTT.